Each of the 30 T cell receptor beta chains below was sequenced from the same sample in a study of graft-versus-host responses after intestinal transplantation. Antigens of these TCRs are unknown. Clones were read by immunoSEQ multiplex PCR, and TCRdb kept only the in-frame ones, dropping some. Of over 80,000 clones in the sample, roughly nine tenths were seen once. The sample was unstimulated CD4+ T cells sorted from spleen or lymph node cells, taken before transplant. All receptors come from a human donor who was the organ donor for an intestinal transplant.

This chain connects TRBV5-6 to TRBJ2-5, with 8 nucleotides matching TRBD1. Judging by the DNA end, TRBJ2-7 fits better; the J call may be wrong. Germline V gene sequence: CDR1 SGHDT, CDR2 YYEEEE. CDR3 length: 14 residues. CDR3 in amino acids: CASSFRDRTYEQYF. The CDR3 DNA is TGTGCCAGCAGCTTCCGGGACAGGACCTACGAGCAGTACTTC.

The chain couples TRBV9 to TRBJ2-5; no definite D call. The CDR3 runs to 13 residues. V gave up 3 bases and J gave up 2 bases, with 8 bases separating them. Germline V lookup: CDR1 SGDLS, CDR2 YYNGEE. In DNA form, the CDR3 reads TGTGCCAGCAGCGCCGACGGGCAAGAGACCCAGTACTTC. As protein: CASSADGQETQYF.

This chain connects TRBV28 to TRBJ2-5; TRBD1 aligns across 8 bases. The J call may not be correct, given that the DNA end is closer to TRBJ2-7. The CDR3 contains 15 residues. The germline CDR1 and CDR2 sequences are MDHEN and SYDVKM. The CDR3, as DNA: TGTGCCAGCAGTTTTTCTCTTGGACAGGGCTACGAGCAGTACTTC. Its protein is CASSFSLGQGYEQYF.

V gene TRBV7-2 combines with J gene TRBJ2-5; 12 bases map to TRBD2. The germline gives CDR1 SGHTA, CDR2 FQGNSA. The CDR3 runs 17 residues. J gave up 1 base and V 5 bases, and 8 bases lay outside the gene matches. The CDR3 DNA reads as TGTGCCAGCAGCGAGAGACTAGCGGGGGACCTCCAAGAGACCCAGTACTTC. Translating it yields CASSERLAGDLQETQYF.

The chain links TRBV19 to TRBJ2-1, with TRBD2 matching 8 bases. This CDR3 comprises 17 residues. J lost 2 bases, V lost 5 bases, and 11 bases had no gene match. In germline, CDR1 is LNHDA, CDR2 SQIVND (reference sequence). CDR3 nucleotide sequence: TGTGCCAGTAGTGCCCAGCGGGGGCTGAGTACCTACAATGAGCAGTTCTTC. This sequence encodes CASSAQRGLSTYNEQFF.

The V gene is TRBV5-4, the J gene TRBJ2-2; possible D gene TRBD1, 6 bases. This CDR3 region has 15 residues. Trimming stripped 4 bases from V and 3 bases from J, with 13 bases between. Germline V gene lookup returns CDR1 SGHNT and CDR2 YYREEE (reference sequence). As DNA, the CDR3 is TGTGCCAGCAGCCCCCTGCAGGGGTACACCGGGGAGCTGTTTTTT. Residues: CASSPLQGYTGELFF.

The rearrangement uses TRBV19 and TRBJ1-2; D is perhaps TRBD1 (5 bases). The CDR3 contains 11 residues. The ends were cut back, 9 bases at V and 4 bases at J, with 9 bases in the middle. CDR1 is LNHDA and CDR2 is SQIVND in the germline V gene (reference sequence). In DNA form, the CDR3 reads TGTGCCAGCAAGACAGTCTATGGCTACACCTTC. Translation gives CASKTVYGYTF.

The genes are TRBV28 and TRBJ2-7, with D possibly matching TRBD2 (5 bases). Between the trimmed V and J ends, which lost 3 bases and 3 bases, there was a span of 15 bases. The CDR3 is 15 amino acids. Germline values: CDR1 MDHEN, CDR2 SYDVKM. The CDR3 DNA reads TGTGCCAGCAGTTTGGCCGGGGTACGGGGCTACGAGCAGTACTTC. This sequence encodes CASSLAGVRGYEQYF.

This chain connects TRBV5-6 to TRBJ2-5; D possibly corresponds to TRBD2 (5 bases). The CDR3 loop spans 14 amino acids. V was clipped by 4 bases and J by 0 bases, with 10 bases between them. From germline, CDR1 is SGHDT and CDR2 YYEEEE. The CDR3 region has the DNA TGTGCCAGCAGCGGGAGAGGGAACCAAGAGACCCAGTACTTC. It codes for CASSGRGNQETQYF.

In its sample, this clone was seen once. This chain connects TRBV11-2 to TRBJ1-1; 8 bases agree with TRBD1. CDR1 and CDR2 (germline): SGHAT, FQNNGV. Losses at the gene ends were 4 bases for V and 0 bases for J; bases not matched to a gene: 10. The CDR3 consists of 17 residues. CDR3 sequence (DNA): TGTGCCAGCAGCTCCCTGAGGACAGGGACAATGAACACTGAAGCTTTCTTT. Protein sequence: CASSSLRTGTMNTEAFF.

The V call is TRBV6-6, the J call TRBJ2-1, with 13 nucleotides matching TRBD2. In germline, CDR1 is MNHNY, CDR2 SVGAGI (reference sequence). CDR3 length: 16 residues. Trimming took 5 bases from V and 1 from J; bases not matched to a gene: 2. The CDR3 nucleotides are TGTGCCAGCAGTACGGGACTAGCGGGGTCCTACAATGAGCAGTTCTTC. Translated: CASSTGLAGSYNEQFF.

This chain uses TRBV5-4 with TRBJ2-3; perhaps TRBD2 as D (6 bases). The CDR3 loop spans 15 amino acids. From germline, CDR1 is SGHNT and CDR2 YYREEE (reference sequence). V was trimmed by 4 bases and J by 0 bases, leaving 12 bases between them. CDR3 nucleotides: TGTGCCAGCAGCCGGGACTCCAAAAGCACAGATACGCAGTATTTT. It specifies CASSRDSKSTDTQYF.

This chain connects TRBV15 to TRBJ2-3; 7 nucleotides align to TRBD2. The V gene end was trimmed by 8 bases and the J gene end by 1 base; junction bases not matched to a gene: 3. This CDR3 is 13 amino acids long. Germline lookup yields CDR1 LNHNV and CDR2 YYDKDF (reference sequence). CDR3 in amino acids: CATSAGGTDTQYF. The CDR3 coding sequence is TGTGCCACCTCGGCGGGGGGCACAGATACGCAGTATTTT.

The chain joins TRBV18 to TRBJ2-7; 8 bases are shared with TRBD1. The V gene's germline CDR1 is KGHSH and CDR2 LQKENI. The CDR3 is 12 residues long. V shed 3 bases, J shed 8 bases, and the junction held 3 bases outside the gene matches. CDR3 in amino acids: CASSPDRGKQYF. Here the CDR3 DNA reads TGTGCCAGCTCACCCGACAGGGGCAAGCAGTACTTC. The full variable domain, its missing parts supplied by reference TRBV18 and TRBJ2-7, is NAGVMQNPRHLVRRRGQEARLRCSPMKGHSHVYWYRQLPEEGLKFMVYLQKENIIDESGMPKERFSAEFPKEGPSILRIQQVVRGDSAAYFCASSPDRGKQYFGPGTRLTVT.

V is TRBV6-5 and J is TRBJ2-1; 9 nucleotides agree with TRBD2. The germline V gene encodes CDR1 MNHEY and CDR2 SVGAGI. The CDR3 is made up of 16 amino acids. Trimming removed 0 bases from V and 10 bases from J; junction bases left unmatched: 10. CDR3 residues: CASSYSGVAGAREQFF. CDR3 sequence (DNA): TGTGCCAGCAGTTACTCAGGAGTAGCGGGGGCCAGGGAGCAGTTCTTC.

The DNA for the CDR3 is TGTGCCAGCAGTGCTAGCCCTTCCAGGTACGAGCAGTACTTC. Amino acids: CASSASPSRYEQYF. The gene calls are TRBV25-1 and TRBJ2-7, with D perhaps TRBD2 (5 bases). This CDR3 has 14 amino acids. Germline V CDR1 and CDR2: MGHDK, SYGVNS. The ends were cut back, 4 bases at V and 4 bases at J, with 14 bases in the middle.

CDR3 DNA sequence: TGTGCCAGCAGCAAGCGGGGGGCCCTCACAGCAGATACGCAGTATTTT. Translating it yields CASSKRGALTADTQYF. V usage is TRBV9 and J usage is TRBJ2-3; 9 positions agree with TRBD2. V lost 4 bases to trimming and J lost 4 bases; unmatched junction nucleotides: 10. Germline CDR1 is SGDLS and CDR2 is YYNGEE. CDR3 length equals 16 residues.

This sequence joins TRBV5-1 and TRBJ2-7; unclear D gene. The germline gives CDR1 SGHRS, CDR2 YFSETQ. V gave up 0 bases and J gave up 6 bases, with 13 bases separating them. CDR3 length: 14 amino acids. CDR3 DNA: TGCGCCAGCAGCTTGGTTGGTCGAGGCGGCGAGCAGTACTTC. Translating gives CASSLVGRGGEQYF.

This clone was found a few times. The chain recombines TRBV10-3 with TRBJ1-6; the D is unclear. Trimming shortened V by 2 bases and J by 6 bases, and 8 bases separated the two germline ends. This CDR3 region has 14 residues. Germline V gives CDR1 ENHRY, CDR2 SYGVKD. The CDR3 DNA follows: TGTGCCATCAGTGAGCGGGGAGCTAATTCACCCCTCCACTTT. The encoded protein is CAISERGANSPLHF.

CDR3 loop: CASRRDGNQPQHF. The CDR3 DNA reads TGTGCCAGCAGGCGGGACGGCAATCAGCCCCAGCATTTT. The chain couples TRBV7-9 to TRBJ1-5, with D possibly matching TRBD1 (5 bases). The CDR3 is 13 amino acids. Germline V gene sequence: CDR1 SEHNR, CDR2 FQNEAQ (reference sequence). V was cut by 6 bases and J by 2 bases, with 8 bases left in between.

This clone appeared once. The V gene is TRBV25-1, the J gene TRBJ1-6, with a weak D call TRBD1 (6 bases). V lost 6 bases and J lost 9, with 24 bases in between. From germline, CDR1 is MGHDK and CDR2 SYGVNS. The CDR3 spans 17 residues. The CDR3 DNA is TGTGCCAGCAGGGGGCTCCGGGACACAGGTAAGGGTTCACCCCTCCACTTT. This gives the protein CASRGLRDTGKGSPLHF.

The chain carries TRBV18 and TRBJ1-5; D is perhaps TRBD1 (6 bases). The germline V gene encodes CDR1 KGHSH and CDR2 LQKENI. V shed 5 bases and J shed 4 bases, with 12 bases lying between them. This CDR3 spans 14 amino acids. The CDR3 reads CASSEGGGNQPQHF. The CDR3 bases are TGTGCCAGCTCAGAAGGGGGGGGTAATCAGCCCCAGCATTTT.

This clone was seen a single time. CDR3 DNA sequence: TGTGCCACCAGCAGAGATCTGGGCAGGGGCAATCAGCCCCAGCATTTT. It is translated as CATSRDLGRGNQPQHF. The genes are TRBV15 and TRBJ1-5; maybe TRBD1 (5 bases). Looked up from germline, CDR1 is LNHNV and CDR2 is YYDKDF (reference sequence). Deletions cut 0 bases from V and 2 bases from J, with 11 bases between. CDR3 length equals 16 residues.

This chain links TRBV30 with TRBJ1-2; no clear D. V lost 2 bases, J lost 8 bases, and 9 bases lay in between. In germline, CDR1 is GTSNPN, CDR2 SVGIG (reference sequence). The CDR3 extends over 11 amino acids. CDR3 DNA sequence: TGTGCCTGGAGTACTAAGTCCGGCTACACCTTC. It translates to CAWSTKSGYTF.

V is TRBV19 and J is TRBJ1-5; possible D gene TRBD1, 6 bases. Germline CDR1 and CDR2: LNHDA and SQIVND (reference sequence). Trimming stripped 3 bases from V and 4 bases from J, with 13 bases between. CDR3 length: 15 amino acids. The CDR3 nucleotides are TGTGCCAGTAGTATGGGGGGGACAACGAATCAGCCCCAGCATTTT. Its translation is CASSMGGTTNQPQHF.

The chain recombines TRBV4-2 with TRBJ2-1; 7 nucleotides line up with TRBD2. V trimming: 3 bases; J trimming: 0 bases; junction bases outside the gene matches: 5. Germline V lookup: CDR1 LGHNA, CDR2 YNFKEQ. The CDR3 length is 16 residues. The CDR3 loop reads CASSHAAGVSYNEQFF. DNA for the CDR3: TGTGCCAGCAGCCATGCCGCGGGGGTCTCCTACAATGAGCAGTTCTTC.

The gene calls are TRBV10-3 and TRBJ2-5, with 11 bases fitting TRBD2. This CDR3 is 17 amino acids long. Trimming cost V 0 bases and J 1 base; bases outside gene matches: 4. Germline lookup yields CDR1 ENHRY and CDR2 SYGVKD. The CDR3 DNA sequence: TGTGCCATCAGTGAGTCTAGCGGGGGGGCCGCCCAAGAGACCCAGTACTTC. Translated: CAISESSGGAAQETQYF.

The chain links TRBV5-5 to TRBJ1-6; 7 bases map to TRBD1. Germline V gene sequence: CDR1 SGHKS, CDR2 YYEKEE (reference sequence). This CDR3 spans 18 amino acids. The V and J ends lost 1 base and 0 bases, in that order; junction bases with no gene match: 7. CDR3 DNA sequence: TGTGCCAGCAGCTTGTCCTCTCGGACAGGCTCCTATAATTCACCCCTCCACTTT. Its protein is CASSLSSRTGSYNSPLHF.

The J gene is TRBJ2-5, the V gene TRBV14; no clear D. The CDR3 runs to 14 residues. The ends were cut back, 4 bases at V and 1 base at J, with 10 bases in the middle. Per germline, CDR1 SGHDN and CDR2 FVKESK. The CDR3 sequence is CASSRWSGQETQYF. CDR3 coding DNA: TGTGCCAGCAGCCGATGGTCCGGCCAAGAGACCCAGTACTTC.

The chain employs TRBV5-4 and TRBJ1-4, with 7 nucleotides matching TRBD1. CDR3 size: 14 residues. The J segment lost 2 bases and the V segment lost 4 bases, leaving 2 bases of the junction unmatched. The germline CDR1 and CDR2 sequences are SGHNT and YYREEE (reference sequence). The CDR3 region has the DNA TGTGCCAGCAGCGAAGGGGGCACTAATGAAAAACTGTTTTTT. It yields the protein CASSEGGTNEKLFF.